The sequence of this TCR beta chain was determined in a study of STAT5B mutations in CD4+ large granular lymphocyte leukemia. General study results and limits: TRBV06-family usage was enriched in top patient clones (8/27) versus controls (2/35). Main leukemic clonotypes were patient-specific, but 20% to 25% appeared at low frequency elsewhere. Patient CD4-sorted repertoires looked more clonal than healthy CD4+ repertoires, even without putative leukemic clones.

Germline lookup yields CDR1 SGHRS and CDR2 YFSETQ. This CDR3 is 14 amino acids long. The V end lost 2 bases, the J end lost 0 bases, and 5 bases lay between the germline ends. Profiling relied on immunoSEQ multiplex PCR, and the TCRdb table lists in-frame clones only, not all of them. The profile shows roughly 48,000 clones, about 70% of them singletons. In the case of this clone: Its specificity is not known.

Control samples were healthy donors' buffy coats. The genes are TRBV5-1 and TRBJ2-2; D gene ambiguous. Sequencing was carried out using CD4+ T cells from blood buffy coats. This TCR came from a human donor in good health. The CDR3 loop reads CASSFGSNTGELFF. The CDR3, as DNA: TGCGCCAGCAGCTTCGGCTCGAACACCGGGGAGCTGTTTTTT.